A selection of T cell receptor beta chains follows, all from one sample in a study of T cell changes during pregnancy in multiple sclerosis. Clones were read by immunoSEQ multiplex PCR, and TCRdb kept only the in-frame ones, dropping some. The sample lists 60,000 to 65,000 clones, roughly 92% occurring once. This sample comprised peripheral blood, obtained in the second trimester of pregnancy. All receptors derive from a female donor with multiple sclerosis, enrolled in a pregnancy study. CDR3s include the opening cysteine and the closing phenylalanine or tryptophan. D genes are given only for firm matches. The size entry is marked missing in some rows and otherwise reads once, few, many or a size class.

J,D,size,V,CDR3,DNA
TRBJ2-1,TRBD2,-,TRBV10-1,CASSPLPGTSGLPEQFF,TGCGCCAGCAGCCCCCTTCCCGGGACTAGCGGGCTCCCTGAGCAGTTCTTC
TRBJ2-1,TRBD2,-,TRBV4-2,CASSQQGGPGLAKVNEQFF,TGTGCCAGCAGCCAACAGGGAGGGCCGGGACTAGCTAAAGTTAATGAGCAGTTCTTC
TRBJ2-3,-,-,TRBV7-6,CASSLGGGPSTDTQYF,TGTGCCAGCAGCTTAGGGGGGGGGCCAAGCACAGATACGCAGTATTTT
TRBJ2-2,-,-,TRBV6-8,CAIPRLACTGELFF,TGTGCCATCCCCCGTCTAGCCTGCACCGGGGAGCTGTTTTTT
TRBJ2-1,TRBD1,many,TRBV18,CASSRADRDNEQFF,TGTGCCAGCTCACGTGCGGACAGGGACAATGAGCAGTTCTTC
TRBJ2-1,TRBD2,-,TRBV19,CASSIFITSGRGQDSYNEQFF,TGTGCCAGTAGTATCTTCATTACTAGCGGGAGGGGCCAGGATTCCTACAATGAGCAGTTCTTC
TRBJ2-3,-,-,TRBV6-4,CASSESAGESTDTQYF,TGTGCCAGCAGTGAGTCGGCAGGCGAGAGCACAGATACGCAGTATTTT
TRBJ2-7,TRBD2,-,TRBV27,CASSRSGMNGRGYEQYF,TGTGCCAGCAGCCGGTCCGGGATGAACGGGAGGGGGTACGAGCAGTACTTC
TRBJ2-5,-,-,TRBV9,CASSITPGIQETQYF,TGTGCCAGCAGCATCACCCCGGGAATCCAAGAGACCCAGTACTTC
TRBJ2-1,-,-,TRBV29-1,CSVLIAYEQFF,TGCAGCGTCCTGATAGCGTATGAGCAGTTCTTC
TRBJ1-5,-,-,TRBV6-4,CASAYQRGGPQHF,TGTGCCAGCGCCTACCAACGAGGTGGGCCCCAGCATTTT
TRBJ1-4,-,-,TRBV9,CASSGQGLGEKLFF,TGTGCCAGCAGTGGCCAGGGGTTAGGTGAAAAACTGTTTTTT
TRBJ2-1,-,-,TRBV5-1,CASSRGTGEVNEQFF,TGCGCCAGCAGCCGGGGCACAGGGGAGGTCAATGAGCAGTTCTTC
TRBJ2-3,TRBD1,-,TRBV27,CASSLGTGADTQYF,TGTGCCAGCAGCCTTGGGACAGGCGCAGATACGCAGTATTTT
TRBJ2-1,TRBD2,-,TRBV6-5,CASSDRWTSDEQFF,TGTGCCAGCAGTGACCGGTGGACTAGCGATGAGCAGTTCTTC
TRBJ1-1,TRBD1,-,TRBV7-9,CASSLFRGLGPQAFF,TGTGCCAGCAGCTTATTCAGGGGGCTCGGTCCCCAAGCTTTCTTT
TRBJ2-2,-,once,TRBV7-9,CASSLGGSRGNTGELFF,TGTGCCAGCAGCTTAGGAGGCTCCAGGGGGAACACCGGGGAGCTGTTTTTT
TRBJ2-3,TRBD2,-,TRBV5-1,CASSLRLRGGRDTQYF,TGCGCCAGCAGCTTGCGGCTCCGCGGCGGGAGAGATACGCAGTATTTT